Following are 20 T cell receptor beta chains from one sample sequenced in a study of control samples from healthy donors and cancer patients. Sequencing used immunoSEQ multiplex PCR; TCRdb keeps in-frame clones, though not all of them. The table lists about 130,000 clones, just under 95% of them singletons. The source material was PBMCs. The source of these receptors is a man in his sixties with colorectal cancer.

This chain connects TRBV6-5 to TRBJ1-1; D gene uncertain. The germline gives CDR1 MNHEY, CDR2 SVGAGI. Trimming pared 4 bases from V and 3 bases from J, leaving 9 bases between. The CDR3 is 13 residues long. This chain's CDR3 is CASSSTWYTEAFF. CDR3 nucleotides: TGTGCCAGCAGTTCAACGTGGTACACTGAAGCTTTCTTT.

The genes are TRBV5-1 and TRBJ2-7, with 7 bases identical to TRBD1. The V gene's germline CDR1 is SGHRS and CDR2 YFSETQ. The CDR3 runs to 13 residues. J lost 3 bases, V lost 4 bases, and 4 bases had no gene match. This chain's CDR3 is CASSTGDLYEQYF. In DNA, the CDR3 is TGCGCCAGCAGCACAGGGGACCTCTACGAGCAGTACTTC.

This rearrangement joins TRBV6-5 to TRBJ2-5, with TRBD2 matching over 15 bases. Losses at the gene ends were 7 bases for V and 1 base for J; bases not matched to a gene: 1. The CDR3 length is 15 residues. The V gene's germline CDR1 is MNHEY and CDR2 SVGAGI. CDR3 coding DNA: TGTGCCAGCAAGGGACTAGCGGGGGGCCAAGAGACCCAGTACTTC. It is translated as CASKGLAGGQETQYF.

This clone has just one count. The V and J genes are TRBV27 and TRBJ1-1, with unresolved D. V was pared by 4 bases and J by 1 base, with 7 bases between. The CDR3 covers 13 residues. Looked up from germline, CDR1 is MNHEY and CDR2 is SMNVEV (reference sequence). The CDR3 sequence is CASSSRQNTEAFF. CDR3 DNA sequence: TGTGCCAGCAGTTCCAGACAGAACACTGAAGCTTTCTTT.

The CDR3 DNA reads TGTGCCAGCAGCTTGGGCCGGGAATACGAGCAGTACTTC. Encoded protein: CASSLGREYEQYF. The chain is built from TRBV7-9 and TRBJ2-7, with D perhaps TRBD2 (5 bases). The V end lost 3 bases, the J end lost 4 bases, and 10 bases lay between the germline ends. Germline CDR1 is SEHNR and CDR2 is FQNEAQ (reference sequence). There are 13 residues in the CDR3.

The CDR3 DNA sequence: TGTGCCAGTAGTATAGATCCAGGGCCCTTAAATTCACCCCTCCACTTT. Protein: CASSIDPGPLNSPLHF. The chain joins TRBV19 to TRBJ1-6; D is possibly TRBD1 (5 bases). V was shortened by 0 bases and J by 7 bases, with 13 bases between the two germline ends. The V gene's germline CDR1 is LNHDA and CDR2 SQIVND (reference sequence). The CDR3 spans 16 residues.

V is TRBV5-1 and J is TRBJ2-7; D could derive from TRBD1 or TRBD2 (5 bases each). Trimming shortened V by 4 bases and J by 2 bases, and 22 bases separated the two germline ends. This CDR3 is built from 17 residues. Germline V gene data show CDR1 as SGHRS and CDR2 as YFSETQ. CDR3 bases: TGCGCCAGCAGCATACACTCTAGGTCCGGGACCACCTACGAGCAGTACTTC. The encoded protein is CASSIHSRSGTTYEQYF. Full variable domain (rest looked up from reference TRBV5-1 and TRBJ2-7): KAGVTQTPRYLIKTRGQQVTLSCSPISGHRSVSWYQQTPGQGLQFLFEYFSETQRNKGNFPGRFSGRQFSNSRSEMNVSTLELGDSALYLCASSIHSRSGTTYEQYFGPGTRLTVT.

CDR3 nucleotide sequence: TGTGCCAGCAGCTTTAGGGGACCCCAGCAAGAGACCCAGTACTTC. Translation gives CASSFRGPQQETQYF. The rearrangement joins TRBV11-2 to TRBJ2-5; D tentatively fits TRBD1 or TRBD2 (5 bases each). The germline CDR1 and CDR2 sequences are SGHAT and FQNNGV. CDR3 length equals 15 residues. V was clipped by 3 bases and J by 2 bases, with 13 bases between them.

The chain is built from TRBV24-1 and TRBJ2-1; D is unresolved. The CDR3 has 12 amino acids. The germline V gene has CDR1 KGHDR and CDR2 SFDVKD. Trimming removed 5 bases at V and 5 bases at J, with 6 bases between. CDR3 sequence reads: CATSAQNNEQFF. Here the CDR3 DNA reads TGTGCCACCAGTGCTCAGAACAATGAGCAGTTCTTC.

This sequence joins TRBV18 and TRBJ2-3; TRBD2 matches at 9 bases. From germline, CDR1 is KGHSH and CDR2 LQKENI. Germline trimming cut 6 bases from V and 4 bases from J; bases unmatched to any gene: 11. The CDR3 sequence is 16 residues long. The CDR3 DNA is TGTGCCAGCTCCCGGGGAGGTAGCGGGGGCCCAGATACGCAGTATTTT. Protein: CASSRGGSGGPDTQYF.

The V and J genes are TRBV6-6 and TRBJ2-2; D possibly corresponds to TRBD1 (5 bases). Trimming took off 5 bases at V and 1 base at J, with 8 bases between the two ends. The CDR3 covers 14 residues. The germline gives CDR1 MNHNY, CDR2 SVGAGI (reference sequence). In nucleotides, the CDR3 is TGTGCCAGCAGTATAGGACAGAACACCGGGGAGCTGTTTTTT. Its translation is CASSIGQNTGELFF.

The genes are TRBV5-6 and TRBJ1-5; D is undetermined. V dropped 0 bases and J dropped 3 bases, with 13 bases sitting between them. Germline loops: CDR1 SGHDT, CDR2 YYEEEE. CDR3 length: 16 amino acids. CDR3 bases: TGTGCCAGCAGCTTGGGGTCAGGACCCACCAATCAGCCCCAGCATTTT. Encoded protein: CASSLGSGPTNQPQHF.

In this sample, this clone turned up a few times. The rearrangement joins TRBV29-1 to TRBJ1-1; tentatively, D is TRBD1 (5 bases). CDR1 is SQVTM and CDR2 is ANQGSEA in the germline V gene. The CDR3 loop spans 15 amino acids. Trimming shortened V by 7 bases and J by 0 bases, and 18 bases separated the two germline ends. The CDR3 DNA follows: TGCAGCGCCAGACACCGGGCGGGACTGAACACTGAAGCTTTCTTT. Translation gives CSARHRAGLNTEAFF.

This rearrangement joins TRBV6-5 to TRBJ1-2, with D perhaps matching TRBD1 (5 bases). From germline, CDR1 is MNHEY and CDR2 SVGAGI. Trimming shortened V by 6 bases and J by 4 bases, and 12 bases separated the two germline ends. This CDR3 region has 13 residues. CDR3 amino acids: CASRNGGGYGYTF. DNA for the CDR3: TGTGCCAGCAGAAACGGGGGGGGCTATGGCTACACCTTC.

This clone appeared once. This chain links TRBV7-9 with TRBJ2-1; D unclear. V was clipped by 8 bases and J by 9 bases, with 14 bases between them. CDR1 and CDR2 from the germline V gene are SEHNR and FQNEAQ (reference sequence). The CDR3 contains 12 residues. In DNA, the CDR3 is TGTGCCAGCGGTTCCTGGTCCGTTGAGCAGTTCTTC. It encodes CASGSWSVEQFF.

V usage is TRBV9 and J usage is TRBJ2-7; D possibly corresponds to TRBD2 (5 bases). The CDR3 consists of 15 residues. The ends were cut back, 4 bases at V and 1 base at J, with 15 bases in the middle. CDR1 is SGDLS, CDR2 YYNGEE, per germline. The CDR3 DNA reads TGTGCCAGCAGCCTTACCCCTCGGGGATCCTACGAGCAGTACTTC. Protein product: CASSLTPRGSYEQYF.

This clone was detected a few times. The V call is TRBV7-2, the J call TRBJ2-2; the D is unclear. Germline CDR1 reads SGHTA; CDR2 reads FQGNSA. There are 15 residues in the CDR3. Between the trimmed V and J ends, which lost 5 bases and 4 bases, there was a span of 14 bases. CDR3 loop: CASSPRTGFTGELFF. Written as DNA, the CDR3 is TGTGCCAGCAGCCCTAGGACGGGCTTCACCGGGGAGCTGTTTTTT.

CDR3 loop: CSVGGDRGAEQYF. CDR3 nucleotides: TGCAGCGTTGGGGGTGACAGGGGTGCCGAGCAGTACTTC. The chain links TRBV29-1 to TRBJ2-7, with 8 bases fitting TRBD1. There are 13 residues in the CDR3. After removal of 4 bases from V and 6 bases from J, the junction contained 8 bases not matched to a gene. Germline V gives CDR1 SQVTM, CDR2 ANQGSEA.

The V and J genes are TRBV3-1 (or the pseudogene TRBV3-2) and TRBJ1-4, with a possible D match to TRBD1 (5 bases). The CDR3 runs to 13 residues. In germline, CDR1 is LGHDT, CDR2 YNNKEL (reference sequence). V lost 4 bases to trimming and J lost 10 bases, with 13 bases between them. CDR3 sequence reads: CASSLGGEGKLFF. The CDR3, as DNA: TGTGCCAGCAGCCTTGGGGGGGAAGGAAAACTGTTTTTT.

The chain employs TRBV7-9 and TRBJ1-4, with D tentatively TRBD1 (5 bases). From germline, CDR1 is SEHNR and CDR2 FQNEAQ (reference sequence). The CDR3 is 15 residues long. Trimming took 5 bases from V and 8 from J, leaving 18 bases between them. The CDR3 DNA is TGTGCCAGCAGCGCTCGGGCTTCCGAGGGGGAAAAACTGTTTTTT. Amino acid sequence: CASSARASEGEKLFF.